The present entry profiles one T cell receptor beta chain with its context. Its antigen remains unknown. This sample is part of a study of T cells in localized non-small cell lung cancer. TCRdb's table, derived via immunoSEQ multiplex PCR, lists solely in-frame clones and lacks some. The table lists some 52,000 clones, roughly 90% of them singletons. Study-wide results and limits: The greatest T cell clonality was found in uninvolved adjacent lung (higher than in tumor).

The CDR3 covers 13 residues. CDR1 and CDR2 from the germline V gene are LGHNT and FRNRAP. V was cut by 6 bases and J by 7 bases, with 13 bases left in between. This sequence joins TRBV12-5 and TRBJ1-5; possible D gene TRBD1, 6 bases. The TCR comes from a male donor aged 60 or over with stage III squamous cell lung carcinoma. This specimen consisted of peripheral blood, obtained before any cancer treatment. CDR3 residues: CASGSTGNQPQHF. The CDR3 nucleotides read TGTGCTAGTGGGTCTACAGGGAACCAGCCCCAGCATTTT.